The T cell receptor (beta chain) under discussion was sequenced for a study of blood T cell repertoires in COVID-19 (dated by TCRdb to the early 2020s). For context, the study as a whole: Samples covering the acute and convalescent phases of COVID-19 were provided by collaborators in the United States, Italy and Spain. The samples were drawn from the first 160 participants of the ongoing ImmuneRACE study and from 1,254 subjects provided by 6 global collaborators. HLA class I and class II types, where available, came from metadata supplied by the sample provider rather than from assay-based typing. Deeply sampled blood TCRbeta repertoires from subjects exposed to, actively infected with, or recovered from COVID-19 were included in the dataset. A freely available public database, intended as a resource for researchers studying the immune response to SARS-CoV-2, is where the repertoires were released. The sample metadata nearly always contained a de-identified subject ID, COVID-19 status, age in years and sex. The material from the prospective study consisted of cDNA or gDNA derived from T cells, B-cell-depleted T cells, or PBMCs.

TCRbeta CDR3 regions were amplified from genomic DNA using the immunoSEQ Assay, a bias-controlled multiplex PCR. From the authors' description of their analysis: The number of nucleated cells in each sample was estimated from the amplification of reference gene primers within the assay. To quantify the absolute abundance of each unique TCRbeta CDR3 rearrangement, sequence reads were collapsed and filtered. For each sample, productive Simpson clonality was calculated by taking the square root of Simpson's diversity index across productive rearrangements. TCRdb obtained this table from immuneACCESS and retained in-frame rearrangements with V and J assigned. These tables miss some clones; where compared with another copy, unresolved V genes account for less than half of the shortfall, and the remainder is unexplained. That table furnishes V, J and clone size, whereas the DNA furnished D and trimming. In all, the sample holds 150,000 to 200,000 clones, and more than 70% of those were seen once. The ten most abundant clones make up more than 5.5% of the sample.

Participants in the prospective study were aged about 18 to 89 years, lived in approximately 26 United States geographic areas, and enrolled through a virtual design. Cohort assignment in the prospective study relied on participant-reported clinical history from a screening survey and a study questionnaire. For ImmuneRACE Cohort 3, a participant was defined as recovered based on two consecutive negative NP/OP PCR tests, clearance by a healthcare professional, or resolution of symptoms. In the prospective study, whole blood, serum and a nasopharyngeal or oropharyngeal swab were collected from each participant by mobile phlebotomists. Participants in the prospective study had the option to provide additional blood draws and questionnaires over an approximately 2-month period. Before DNA extraction, blood samples from the prospective study were shipped at room temperature or frozen. CDR1 SQVTM and CDR2 ANQGSEA were looked up in the germline V gene. Counted from cysteine to phenylalanine, this CDR3 has 13 amino acids. Only CDR3 DNA remains: 39 bases, in frame from the first base. Here V drops 5 bases and J drops 5 bases, and the junction holds 6 bases not matched to any gene.

Beyond this particular receptor, the publication reports: Clinical and demographic metadata were provided uncurated, with the amount varying by source and participant.

In regard to this clone: Its antigen remains undetermined. No quality values exist for individual bases; no much larger clone is one base distant. Other DNA sequences in the sample encode the same CDR3.

The receptor was isolated from a man in his forties or fifties who had recovered from COVID-19. The chain links TRBV29-1 with TRBJ1-5, with 7 junctional bases fitting TRBD1. Sequencing input: PBMCs or T cells enriched from blood (not recorded which). For the CDR3, the sequence is CSVQGGRDQPQHF. The DNA is TGCAGCGTTCAAGGGGGCAGGGATCAGCCCCAGCATTTT. Where the CDR3 stops, the reference TRBV29-1 and TRBJ1-5 genes take over; the full variable domain is SAVISQKPSRDICQRGTSLTIQCQVDSQVTMMFWYRQQPGQSLTLIATANQGSEATYESGFVIDKFPISRPNLTFSTLTVSNMSPEDSSIYLCSVQGGRDQPQHFGDGTRLSIL.